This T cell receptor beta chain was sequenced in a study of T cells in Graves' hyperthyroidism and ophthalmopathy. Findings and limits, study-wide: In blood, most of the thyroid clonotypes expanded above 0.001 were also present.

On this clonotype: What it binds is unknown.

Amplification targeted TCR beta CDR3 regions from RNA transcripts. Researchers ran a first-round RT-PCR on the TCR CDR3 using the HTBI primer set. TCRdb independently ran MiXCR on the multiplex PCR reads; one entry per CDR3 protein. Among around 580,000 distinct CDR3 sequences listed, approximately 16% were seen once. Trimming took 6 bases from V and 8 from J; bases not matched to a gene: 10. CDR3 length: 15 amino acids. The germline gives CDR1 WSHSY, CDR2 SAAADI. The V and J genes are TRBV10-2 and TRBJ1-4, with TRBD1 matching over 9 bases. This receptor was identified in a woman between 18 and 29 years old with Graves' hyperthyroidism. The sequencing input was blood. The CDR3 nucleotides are TGCGCCAGCAGCCCGGGGGGACAGGGAACAGAAAAACTGTTTTTT. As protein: CASSPGGQGTEKLFF.